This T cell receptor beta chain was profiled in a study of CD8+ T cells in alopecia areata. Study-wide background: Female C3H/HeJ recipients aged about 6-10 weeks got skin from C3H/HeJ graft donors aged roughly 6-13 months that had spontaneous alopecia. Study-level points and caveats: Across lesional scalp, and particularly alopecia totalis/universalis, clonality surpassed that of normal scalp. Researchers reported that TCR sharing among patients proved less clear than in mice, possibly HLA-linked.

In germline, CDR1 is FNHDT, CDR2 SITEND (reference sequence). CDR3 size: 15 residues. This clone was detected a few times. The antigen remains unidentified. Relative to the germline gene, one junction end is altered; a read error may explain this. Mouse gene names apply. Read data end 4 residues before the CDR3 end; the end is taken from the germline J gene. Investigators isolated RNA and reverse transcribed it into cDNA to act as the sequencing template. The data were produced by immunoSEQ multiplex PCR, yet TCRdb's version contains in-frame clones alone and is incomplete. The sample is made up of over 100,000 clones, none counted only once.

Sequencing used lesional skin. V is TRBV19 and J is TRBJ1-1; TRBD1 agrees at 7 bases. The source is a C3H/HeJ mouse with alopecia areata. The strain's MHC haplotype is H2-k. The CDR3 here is CASGIAAGGNTEVFF. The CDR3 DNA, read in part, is TGTGCCAGCGGTATAGCCGCAGGGGGAAACACA.